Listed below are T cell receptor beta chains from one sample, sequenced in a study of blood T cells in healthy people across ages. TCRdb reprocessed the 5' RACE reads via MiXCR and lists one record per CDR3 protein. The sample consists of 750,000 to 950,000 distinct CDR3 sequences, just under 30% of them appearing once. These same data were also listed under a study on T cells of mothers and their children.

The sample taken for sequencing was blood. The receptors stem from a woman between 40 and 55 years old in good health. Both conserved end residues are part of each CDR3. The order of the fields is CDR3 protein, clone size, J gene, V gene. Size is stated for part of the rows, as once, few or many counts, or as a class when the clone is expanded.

CDR3: CASSLSQGSETQYF; size: few; J: TRBJ2-5; V: TRBV5-1
CDR3: CASSLEGVTQYF; size: few; J: TRBJ2-5; V: TRBV7-9
CDR3: CASSTDSMNTEAFF; size: few; J: TRBJ1-1; V: TRBV5-1
CDR3: CASSLVTGTAEAFF; size: -; J: TRBJ1-1; V: TRBV7-9
CDR3: CASRPQGGNNQPQHF; size: -; J: TRBJ1-5; V: TRBV12-3/TRBV12-4
CDR3: CASGAGTGLGYTF; size: -; J: TRBJ1-2; V: TRBV25-1
CDR3: CASRTTGVEQYF; size: -; J: TRBJ2-7; V: TRBV28
CDR3: CATSRAGVSSYEQYF; size: many; J: TRBJ2-7; V: TRBV15
CDR3: CAISDYPSGGGVDEQFF; size: few; J: TRBJ2-1; V: TRBV10-3
CDR3: CASSSRGRNTEAFF; size: few; J: TRBJ1-1; V: TRBV12-3/TRBV12-4
CDR3: CATSDFNSGQPQHF; size: -; J: TRBJ1-5; V: TRBV24-1
CDR3: CASSQQGAEQFF; size: -; J: TRBJ2-1; V: TRBV2
CDR3: CASSVDGASNYGCTF; size: -; J: TRBJ1-2; V: TRBV9
CDR3: CASSFAVDRGQETQYF; size: many; J: TRBJ2-5; V: TRBV12-3/TRBV12-4
CDR3: CASSQQGFTEAFF; size: few; J: TRBJ1-1; V: TRBV4-2
CDR3: CAIRPGLIGAETQYF; size: -; J: TRBJ2-5; V: TRBV10-3
CDR3: CASVPRAVGGAGANVLTF; size: -; J: TRBJ2-6; V: TRBV28
CDR3: CSTPAQAGARDTQYF; size: -; J: TRBJ2-3; V: TRBV20-1
CDR3: CASSYMGNTEAFF; size: few; J: TRBJ1-1; V: TRBV6-6
CDR3: CAIGVRPYEQYF; size: many; J: TRBJ2-7; V: TRBV10-3
CDR3: CSAEEGAWETQYF; size: few; J: -; V: TRBV20-1
CDR3: CASSLASTGGSYEQYF; size: many; J: TRBJ2-7; V: TRBV12-3/TRBV12-4
CDR3: CASSPETDSPLHF; size: -; J: TRBJ1-6; V: TRBV18
CDR3: CASSFSPGPNTEAFF; size: -; J: TRBJ1-1; V: TRBV12-3/TRBV12-4
CDR3: CASGIDTEAFF; size: few; J: TRBJ1-1; V: TRBV7-9
CDR3: CASRGTGTKPSNYGYTF; size: few; J: TRBJ1-2; V: TRBV6-1
CDR3: CASSLRGQGTTEAFF; size: -; J: TRBJ1-1; V: TRBV7-9
CDR3: CASSLSGQGNYEQYF; size: many; J: TRBJ2-7; V: TRBV7-9
CDR3: CASEGWTGELFF; size: -; J: TRBJ2-2; V: TRBV30
CDR3: CASHQRSSTDTQYF; size: few; J: TRBJ2-3; V: TRBV6-5
CDR3: CASSVYGVGSQETQYF; size: once; J: TRBJ2-5; V: TRBV9
CDR3: CASSLRQSYNEQFF; size: few; J: TRBJ2-1; V: TRBV28
CDR3: CASSESRGQPQHF; size: -; J: TRBJ1-5; V: TRBV6-1
CDR3: CASSLLGAAFF; size: -; J: TRBJ1-1; V: TRBV5-1
CDR3: CSVESDRNSYEQYF; size: many; J: TRBJ2-7; V: TRBV29-1
CDR3: CASSEGGDTGGTQYF; size: few; J: TRBJ2-5; V: TRBV6-1
CDR3: CASSLWGQGAQDTEAFF; size: -; J: TRBJ1-1; V: TRBV5-1
CDR3: CASSLATRREQYF; size: few; J: TRBJ2-5; V: TRBV7-9
CDR3: CASSVESRADTQYF; size: -; J: TRBJ2-3; V: TRBV9
CDR3: CASSLVGRGNEKLFF; size: -; J: TRBJ1-4; V: TRBV7-2
CDR3: CASSFLSEQYF; size: -; J: TRBJ2-7; V: TRBV27
CDR3: CSARDGLGGGRGYTF; size: -; J: TRBJ1-2; V: TRBV20-1
CDR3: CANSPLRDEQYF; size: few; J: TRBJ2-7; V: TRBV28
CDR3: CASSPGGVRFEQYF; size: -; J: TRBJ2-7; V: TRBV28
CDR3: CSARLTGNTEAFF; size: many; J: TRBJ1-1; V: TRBV20-1
CDR3: CATSRRPGLGDEQYF; size: -; J: TRBJ2-7; V: TRBV15